This T cell receptor beta chain was sequenced during a study of post-analysis software for immune sequencing data. Looking at the study overall: Both relapsing-remitting and secondary progressive multiple sclerosis featured among the disease courses, as did progressive-relapsing multiple sclerosis.

V lost 5 bases and J lost 1, with 15 bases in between. Per the germline V gene, CDR1 is DFQATT and CDR2 is SNEGSKA (reference sequence). The CDR3 contains 14 residues. Prepared libraries of TCR beta cDNA carried unique molecular identifiers. Roughly 500,000 cDNA molecules were obtained from roughly 0.93 to 9.6 million T cells. TCRdb fed the PCR reads into MiXCR, producing one record per CDR3 protein. The sample has 650,000 to 850,000 distinct CDR3 sequences, under 70% seen once; the top ten hold approximately 4.5%. On this clonotype itself: Its antigen is unknown.

General study points: The study found TRBV5-6, TRBV5-1 and TRBV20-1 among four to six TRBV segments more frequent in patients than controls. Under the F measure, samples that were prepared in one batch clustered strongly together. Compared against controls, patients with multiple sclerosis displayed significantly lower normalized Chao1 diversity.

The sequence came from a girl aged 5-17 years with multiple sclerosis. Specimen: blood. This chain links TRBV20-1 with TRBJ2-7, with D possibly called TRBD1 or TRBD2 (5 bases each). The CDR3 reads CSARDGILSYEQYF. CDR3 coding DNA: TGCAGTGCTCGGGACGGGATCCTATCCTACGAGCAGTACTTC.